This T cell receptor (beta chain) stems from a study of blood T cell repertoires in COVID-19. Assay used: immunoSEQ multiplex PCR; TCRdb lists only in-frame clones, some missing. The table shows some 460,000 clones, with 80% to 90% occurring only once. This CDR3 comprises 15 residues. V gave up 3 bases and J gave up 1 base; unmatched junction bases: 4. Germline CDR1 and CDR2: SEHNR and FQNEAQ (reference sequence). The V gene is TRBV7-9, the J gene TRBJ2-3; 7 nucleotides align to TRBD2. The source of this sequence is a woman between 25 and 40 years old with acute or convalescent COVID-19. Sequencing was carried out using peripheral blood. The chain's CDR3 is CASSLGGGGTDTQYF. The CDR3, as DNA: TGTGCCAGCAGCTTGGGGGGAGGGGGCACAGATACGCAGTATTTT.